This TCR beta chain was captured by sequencing in a study of T-cell reconstitution after alpha-beta-depleted transplantation in children. General study results and limits: One year post-transplant, T-cell counts and diversity were largely derived from T cells produced anew. The high TCRbeta diversity at day 60 in some patients came from surviving recipient T cells and thymic progenitors.

Unique molecular identifiers were incorporated when the TCRbeta library was constructed. TCRdb redid the calling of the PCR reads with MiXCR, one entry per CDR3 protein. The table records hundreds of thousands of distinct CDR3 sequences, about a sixth of them present only once. About this clonotype itself: As yet, its antigen is unknown.

The CDR3 runs 16 residues. V gave up 2 bases and J gave up 0 bases, with 12 bases separating them. Germline values: CDR1 SGHRS, CDR2 YFSETQ. The sequencing here drew on PBMCs, mostly from graft donor cells, taken 360 days after TCRalphabeta/CD19-depleted stem cell transplant. V usage is TRBV5-1 and J usage is TRBJ2-1; tentative D call: TRBD2 (5 bases). The TCR sequence derives from a boy less than two years old who had a stem cell transplant for Wiskott-Aldrich syndrome, so the T cells may come from the graft donor. Here the CDR3 DNA reads TGCGCCAGCAGCTTAGGACTGCTGAGCTCCTACAATGAGCAGTTCTTC. Its protein is CASSLGLLSSYNEQFF. Looking up the rest from reference TRBV5-1 and TRBJ2-1 gives the full variable domain: KAGVTQTPRYLIKTRGQQVTLSCSPISGHRSVSWYQQTPGQGLQFLFEYFSETQRNKGNFPGRFSGRQFSNSRSEMNVSTLELGDSALYLCASSLGLLSSYNEQFFGPGTRLTVL.